This TCR beta chain was recorded in a study of blood T cell repertoires in COVID-19 (dated by TCRdb to 2020 to 2021). Concerning the study at large: Samples covering the acute and convalescent phases of COVID-19 were provided by collaborators in the United States, Italy and Spain. Sample metadata almost always included a de-identified subject ID, COVID-19 status, age in years and sex. Samples were obtained from the ongoing ImmuneRACE study (first 160 participants) and from roughly 1,300 subjects provided by 6 global collaborators. Where available, HLA class I and class II types were taken from metadata supplied by the sample provider and were not determined by assay-based typing. The dataset comprised deeply sampled blood TCRbeta repertoires from subjects exposed to, actively infected with, or recovered from COVID-19. The repertoires were made available in a free public database intended to serve as a resource for research on the immune response to SARS-CoV-2. The material from the prospective study consisted of cDNA or gDNA derived from T cells, B-cell-depleted T cells, or PBMCs.

The collaborating institutions used their own protocols to collect whole blood in K2EDTA tubes. For TCRbeta analysis, collaborators shipped samples in one of three forms: frozen whole blood, isolated PBMCs, or DNA extracted from either of those sample types. Its CDR3 holds 15 amino acids, cysteine through phenylalanine. Only the CDR3 region is kept as DNA, spanning 45 bases read in frame from base 1. The germline V gene sets CDR1 to LGHNA and CDR2 to YNFKEQ. Cut back by 0 bases and 0 bases, the V and J ends lie 6 bases apart. TCRbeta CDR3 regions were amplified from genomic DNA by means of the immunoSEQ Assay, a bias-controlled multiplex PCR. The source study handled its data this way. The number of nucleated cells in each sample was estimated by amplification of reference gene primers within the assay. Sequence reads were collapsed and filtered to measure the absolute abundance of every unique TCRbeta CDR3 rearrangement. For each sample, productive Simpson clonality was calculated by taking the square root of Simpson's diversity index across productive rearrangements. Here the immuneACCESS table is served through TCRdb, limited to in-frame sequences with V and J called. Missing clones are a known gap in these copies; in checked studies unresolved V genes cover under half, and the rest lacks a known reason. The D gene and trimming were derived from the DNA, and the V and J assignments and clone size from that table. The sample table records some 100,000 clones; around 85% of these occur just once. More than 1.5% of the sample is held by the ten biggest clonotypes.

This clone is a singleton in its sample. Its antigen is unknown. It has no much larger one-base neighbor in the sample; base qualities were not kept. Summary of the overall study and its limitations: Clinical and demographic metadata were provided uncurated, with the amount varying by source and participant.

This TCR came from an older woman with active or convalescent COVID-19. The V and J segments used are TRBV4-2 and TRBJ1-5; no D gene is confidently identified. Sequencing used peripheral blood. The nucleotide sequence is TGTGCCAGCAGCCAAGAACAGTATAGCAATCAGCCCCAGCATTTT. It is translated as CASSQEQYSNQPQHF.